Presented here are 6 T cell receptor beta chains from one specimen sequenced in a study of blood T cell repertoires in COVID-19. Measured with immunoSEQ multiplex PCR; TCRdb has only the in-frame clones, and not every one. The table includes 150,000 to 200,000 clones, roughly four fifths detected once. The sequenced sample was peripheral blood. These receptors were taken from a woman at least 80 years old with acute or convalescent COVID-19.

The J gene is TRBJ2-3, the V gene TRBV4-1; TRBD2 aligns across 12 bases. Germline CDR1 MGHRA, CDR2 YSYEKL. The CDR3 has 17 amino acids. J gave up 5 bases and V 0 bases, and 6 bases lay outside the gene matches. The CDR3 protein is CASSQDLLAGGGDTQYF. The DNA for the CDR3 is TGCGCCAGCAGCCAAGATTTACTAGCGGGAGGAGGAGATACGCAGTATTTT.

The rearrangement joins TRBV5-4 to TRBJ2-7, with 8 bases aligning to TRBD1. Germline V gene data show CDR1 as SGHNT and CDR2 as YYREEE (reference sequence). Unmatched junction bases numbered 9, after V lost 5 bases and J lost 2 bases. This CDR3 has 15 amino acids. The CDR3 DNA reads as TGTGCCAGCAGGACCGGGACAGGCTCAACCTACGAGCAGTACTTC. This encodes CASRTGTGSTYEQYF.

This clone was counted between two and nine times. CDR3 in amino acids: CASSQEGRGRETQYF. CDR3 coding DNA: TGTGCCAGCAGCCAAGAAGGGAGAGGGCGAGAGACCCAGTACTTC. The chain joins TRBV14 to TRBJ2-5; D may be TRBD2 (5 bases). CDR1 is SGHDN, CDR2 FVKESK, per germline. V was cut by 0 bases and J by 4 bases, with 12 bases left in between. There are 15 residues in the CDR3.

A few counts support this clone. The chain couples TRBV11-2 to TRBJ2-1; a weak D match, TRBD2 (7 bases). The V end was cut by 2 bases, the J end by 8 bases, with 16 bases between. CDR1 is SGHAT, CDR2 FQNNGV, per germline. The CDR3 has 15 residues. The CDR3 DNA is TGTGCCAGCAGCTTAATGGGGGGGGCTGTCGATGAGCAGTTCTTC. Its protein product is CASSLMGGAVDEQFF.

The V gene is TRBV18, the J gene TRBJ1-4; possible D gene TRBD1, 5 bases. The CDR3 runs 14 residues. V lost 3 bases, J lost 8 bases, and 13 bases lay in between. CDR1 and CDR2 (germline): KGHSH, LQKENI. The CDR3 protein is CASSPTGGGEKLFF. DNA for the CDR3: TGTGCCAGCTCACCGACGGGGGGTGGAGAAAAACTGTTTTTT.

The gene calls are TRBV19 and TRBJ2-4, with 12 bases lining up with TRBD2. The CDR3 consists of 20 residues. Germline CDR1 reads LNHDA; CDR2 reads SQIVND (reference sequence). Trimming removed 1 base from V and 1 base from J; junction bases left unmatched: 11. The CDR3 coding sequence is TGTGCCAGTAGTATAGTAAGACTAGCGGGAGCGTCAGGGGCCAAAAACATTCAGTACTTC. Translating gives CASSIVRLAGASGAKNIQYF.